The T cell receptor beta chain under discussion was sequenced for a study of shared clonotypes between healthy human individuals (dated by TCRdb to between 2020 and 2021). At the level of the whole study: Three men and a couple of women, aged 18 to 49 years, made up the cohort. For each donor, CD4 naive and CD4 memory were each run on three plates, CD8 naive on two plates, and CD8 memory on one plate. To estimate repertoire size and how much clonotypes are shared between individuals, the study performed deep sequencing of blood TCR repertoires from roughly five healthy adults. Libraries were prepared and TCR repertoires were sequenced by different laboratories using diverse techniques, in order to increase sequencing depth and limit assay-specific biases. Per donor, leukapheresis produced somewhere between about 0.85 and 8.9 billion PBMCs. Beyond this particular receptor, the publication reports: Based on pairwise subsampling, the degree of clonotype sharing among donors was expected to be affected by sequencing depth. Rarefaction of sorted-subset datasets indicated incomplete sequencing despite the large sequencing depth. Across four donors, 4.5% to 6.5% of naive CD4, 3.5% of naive CD8, approximately 2.5% of memory CD4, and about 0.44% of memory CD8 clonotypes were shared. Larger estimated clonotype richness was generally found for naive subsets than for memory subsets. Sampling was restricted to blood, and TCR repertoires in tissue are likely to differ from TCR repertoires in blood. Clonotypes shared by all four sorted-subset donors showed higher generation probabilities than non-shared clonotypes. The genetic and exposure-history diversity represented was limited by the small number of donors.

Using the deep immunoSEQ assay, TCR CDR3 regions were amplified from genomic DNA by multiplex PCR. Extracted genomic DNA from each cell subset was spread evenly across all wells of several immunoSEQ 96-well plates, with each plate serving as a replicate. Each replicate PCR for sorted subsets received around 210 ng genomic DNA, equal to some 32,000 T cell genomes. Purified libraries were measured with a Qubit 3.0 fluorometer, size-checked on a Bioanalyzer 2100, and measured again with the KAPA Library Quantification kit. Every immunoSEQ 96-well plate was sequenced on a separate single-read 150-cycle Illumina NextSeq 550 flow cell. Per the authors' processing: Because the immunoSEQ output held only junctional sequences and lacked quality scores, the filtering could not match the filtering applied to full-length reads. To assign V/J genes and CDR3, sequences were annotated against IMGT germline references using PyIR, a Python wrapper for IgBLAST v1.9. Reads were removed for weak V/J assignments (E-value above 1e-6), missing CDR3, stop codons, out-of-frame junctions, or ambiguous translated residues. V3J clonotypes were defined by identical inferred V gene, J gene, and CDR3 amino acid sequence. The percentage overlap between two repertoires was calculated by dividing the number of shared unique clonotypes by the size of the smaller repertoire. Repertoire richness was assessed with RTK rarefaction, the Chao1 estimator, and Recon v2.1 estimates of unobserved clonotypes. For all TCRbeta clonotypes obtained by the gDNA method from a handful of donors, generation probabilities were computed with OLGA. In its TCRdb copy, this immuneACCESS table keeps in-frame sequences only and misses some clones. Where compared with another copy, unresolved V genes explain less than half of these, and the others have no known cause. V and J calls and clone size come straight from that table; D and trimming were deduced from the DNA. The sample data list some 2.3 million clones, and 93% of these were observed just once. Together, the top ten hold under 0.45% of the sample.

Donors were healthy HIV-negative adults with no recently reported acute infections or vaccinations. Only Caucasian adults living in Nashville, Tennessee, USA were represented among the donors. Magnetic negative selection was used to enrich CD4+ T cells, after which naive cells were positively selected on CD45RA and the negative fraction became the memory subset. Blood was obtained by leukapheresis, after which PBMCs were separated by Ficoll-Histopaque density gradient centrifugation and cryopreserved in liquid nitrogen vapor phase. Purity and quantity of every magnetically sorted T cell population were checked by analytical flow cytometry. Genomic DNA was isolated from each sorted fraction and quantified by UV absorbance on a Nanodrop 2000c. Concerning this clone itself: Its target antigen remains unknown. Base qualities are not provided; no much larger clone lies one nucleotide away.

The CDR3 runs 14 residues from the cysteine to the phenylalanine. Only the CDR3 portion is preserved as DNA: 42 bases, with reading frame beginning at the first base. V lost 2 bases and J lost 4 bases; the stretch between them is 11 bases long. Via the germline V gene, CDR1 is MDHEN and CDR2 SYDVKM. The chain uses TRBV28 and TRBJ2-5; the D element might be TRBD1 or TRBD2, as each aligns at 5 bases. The sample comprised naive CD4+ T cells from PBMCs. The cell subset or site label, as the study defines it: CD45RA+ positively selected. The clonotype originates from a man between 18 and 35 years old in good health. Some clones in this sample may be carry-over from other donors' samples. The nucleotides read TGTGCCAGCAGTTTACCAAGGGACGGAGAGACCCAGTACTTC. The encoded protein is CASSLPRDGETQYF.